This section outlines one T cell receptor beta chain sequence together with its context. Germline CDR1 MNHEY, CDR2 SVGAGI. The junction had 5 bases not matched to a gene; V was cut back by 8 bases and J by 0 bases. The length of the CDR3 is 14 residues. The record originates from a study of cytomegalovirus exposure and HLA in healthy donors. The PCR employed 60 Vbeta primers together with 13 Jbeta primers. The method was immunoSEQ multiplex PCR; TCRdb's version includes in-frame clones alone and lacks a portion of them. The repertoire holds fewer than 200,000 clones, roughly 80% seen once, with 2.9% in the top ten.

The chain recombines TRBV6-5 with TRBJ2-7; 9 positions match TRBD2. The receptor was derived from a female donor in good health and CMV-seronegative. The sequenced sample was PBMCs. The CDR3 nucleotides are TGTGCCAGCCGAAGCGGGAGGCGCTCCTACGAGCAGTACTTC. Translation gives CASRSGRRSYEQYF.